This T cell receptor beta chain originates from a study of metastatic and nonmetastatic thyroid tumors. This clone was seen at least ten times. TCRdb recomputed clones from the PCR reads via MiXCR. This table has approximately 28,000 clones, approximately 16% appearing once. Each patient went into thyroid surgery without having received any treatment. Losses at the gene ends were 5 bases for V and 3 bases for J; bases not matched to a gene: 6. This CDR3 has 15 amino acids. Germline V CDR1 and CDR2: SGHAT, FQNNGV. This clonotype originated in a male donor with papillary thyroid cancer or a benign thyroid nodule (not recorded which). Some clones in this sample may be carry-over from other donors' samples. The genes are TRBV11-2 and TRBJ1-3, with TRBD1 matching over 8 bases. The sample consisted of blood. CDR3 protein: CASSQRQGIGNTIYF. CDR3 sequence (DNA): TGTGCCAGCAGCCAAAGACAGGGGATTGGAAACACCATATATTTT.